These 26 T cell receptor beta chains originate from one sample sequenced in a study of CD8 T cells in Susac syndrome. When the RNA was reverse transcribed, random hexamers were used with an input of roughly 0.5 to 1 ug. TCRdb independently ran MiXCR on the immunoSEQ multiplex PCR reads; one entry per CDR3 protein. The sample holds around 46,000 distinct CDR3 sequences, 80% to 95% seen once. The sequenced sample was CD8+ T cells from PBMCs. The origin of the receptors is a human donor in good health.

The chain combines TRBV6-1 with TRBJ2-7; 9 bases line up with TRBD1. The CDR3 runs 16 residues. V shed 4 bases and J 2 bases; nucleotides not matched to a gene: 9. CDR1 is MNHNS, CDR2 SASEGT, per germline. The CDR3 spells CASSVIQGAMTYEQYF. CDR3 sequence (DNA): TGTGCCAGCAGTGTCATACAGGGGGCAATGACCTACGAGCAGTACTTC.

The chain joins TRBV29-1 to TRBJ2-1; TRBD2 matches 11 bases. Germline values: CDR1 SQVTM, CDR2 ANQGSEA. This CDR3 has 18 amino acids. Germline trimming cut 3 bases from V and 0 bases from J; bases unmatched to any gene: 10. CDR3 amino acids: CSVEGLAELPSSYNEQFF. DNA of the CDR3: TGCAGCGTTGAGGGACTAGCGGAGTTACCCAGCTCCTACAATGAGCAGTTCTTC.

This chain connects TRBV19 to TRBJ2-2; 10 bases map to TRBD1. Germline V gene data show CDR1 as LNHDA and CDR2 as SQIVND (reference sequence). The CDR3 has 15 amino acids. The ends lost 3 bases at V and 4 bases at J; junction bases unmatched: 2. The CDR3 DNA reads TGTGCCAGTAGTATTCGGACAGGGGGCACCGGGGAGCTGTTTTTT. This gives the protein CASSIRTGGTGELFF.

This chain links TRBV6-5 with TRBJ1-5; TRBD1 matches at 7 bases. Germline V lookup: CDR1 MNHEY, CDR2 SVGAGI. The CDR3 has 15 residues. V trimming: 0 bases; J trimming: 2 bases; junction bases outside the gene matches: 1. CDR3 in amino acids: CASSYSGTGNQPQHF. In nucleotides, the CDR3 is TGTGCCAGCAGTTACTCGGGGACAGGCAATCAGCCCCAGCATTTT.

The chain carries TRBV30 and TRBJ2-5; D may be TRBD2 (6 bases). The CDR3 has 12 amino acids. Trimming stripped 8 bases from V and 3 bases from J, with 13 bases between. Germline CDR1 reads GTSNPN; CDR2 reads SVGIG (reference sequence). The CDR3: CAQEGGEETQYF. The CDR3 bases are TGTGCCCAGGAGGGCGGGGAAGAGACCCAGTACTTC.

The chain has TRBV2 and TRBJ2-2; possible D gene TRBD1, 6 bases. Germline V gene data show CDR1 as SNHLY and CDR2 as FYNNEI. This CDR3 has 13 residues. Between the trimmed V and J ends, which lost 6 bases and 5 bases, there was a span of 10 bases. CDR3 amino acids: CASRADRTGELFF. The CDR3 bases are TGTGCCAGCAGGGCCGACAGGACCGGGGAGCTGTTTTTT.

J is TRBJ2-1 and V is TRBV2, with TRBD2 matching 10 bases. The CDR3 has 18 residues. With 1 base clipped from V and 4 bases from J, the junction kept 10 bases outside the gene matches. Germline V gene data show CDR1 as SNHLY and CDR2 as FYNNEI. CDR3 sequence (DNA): TGTGCCAGCAGTGAAGGGACTAGCGGATCCCCGGGGTACAATGAGCAGTTCTTC. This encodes CASSEGTSGSPGYNEQFF. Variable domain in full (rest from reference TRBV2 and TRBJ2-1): EPEVTQTPSHQVTQMGQEVILRCVPISNHLYFYWYRQILGQKVEFLVSFYNNEISEKSEIFDDQFSVERPDGSNFTLKIRSTKLEDSAMYFCASSEGTSGSPGYNEQFFGPGTRLTVL.

In DNA, the CDR3 is TGCGCCAGCAGCTCCCGGGACAGGGTAGAAGGAGATACGCAGTATTTT. It is translated as CASSSRDRVEGDTQYF. The chain combines TRBV4-1 with TRBJ2-3; TRBD1 matches at 9 bases. Germline V gene lookup returns CDR1 MGHRA and CDR2 YSYEKL. V shed 5 bases and J 5 bases; nucleotides not matched to a gene: 11. This CDR3 spans 16 amino acids.

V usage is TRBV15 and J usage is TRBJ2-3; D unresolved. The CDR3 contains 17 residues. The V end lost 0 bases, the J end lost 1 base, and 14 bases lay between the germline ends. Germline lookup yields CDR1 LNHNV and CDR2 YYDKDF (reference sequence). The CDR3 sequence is CATSRDRTEWGTDTQYF. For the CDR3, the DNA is TGTGCCACCAGCAGAGATCGTACCGAATGGGGCACAGATACGCAGTATTTT.

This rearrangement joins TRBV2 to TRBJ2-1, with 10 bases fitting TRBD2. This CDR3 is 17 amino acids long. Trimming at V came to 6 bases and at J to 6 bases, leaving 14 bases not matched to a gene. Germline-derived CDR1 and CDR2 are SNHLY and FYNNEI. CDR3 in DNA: TGTGCCAGCAGGTCAGCGGGAGGGGGTTCTGTGTCCAATGAGCAGTTCTTC. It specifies CASRSAGGGSVSNEQFF.

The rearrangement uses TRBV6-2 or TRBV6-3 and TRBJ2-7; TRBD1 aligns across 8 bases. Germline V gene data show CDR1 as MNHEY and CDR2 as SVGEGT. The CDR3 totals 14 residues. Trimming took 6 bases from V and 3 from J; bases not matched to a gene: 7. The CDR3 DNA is TGTGCCAGCAGAAAGATCGGACAGGGCTACGAGCAGTACTTC. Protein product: CASRKIGQGYEQYF.

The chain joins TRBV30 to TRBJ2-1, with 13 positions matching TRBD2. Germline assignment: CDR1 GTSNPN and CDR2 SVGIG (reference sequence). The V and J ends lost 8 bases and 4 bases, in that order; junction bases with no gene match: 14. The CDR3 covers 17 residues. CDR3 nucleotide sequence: TGTGCCCAGGTGGGACTAGCGGGAAGCCCAATTTACAATGAGCAGTTCTTC. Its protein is CAQVGLAGSPIYNEQFF.

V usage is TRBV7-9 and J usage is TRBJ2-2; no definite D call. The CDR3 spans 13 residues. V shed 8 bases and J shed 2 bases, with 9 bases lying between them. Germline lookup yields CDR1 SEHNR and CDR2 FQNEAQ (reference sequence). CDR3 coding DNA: TGTGCCAGCGAACGCCTTAACACCGGGGAGCTGTTTTTT. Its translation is CASERLNTGELFF.

The CDR3 DNA reads TGTGCCAGCATAGGCCCAGATCGGACTAGCGGGAGTCCCACCGGGGAGCTGTTTTTT. This sequence encodes CASIGPDRTSGSPTGELFF. The gene calls are TRBV2 and TRBJ2-2; 13 nucleotides line up with TRBD2. The CDR3 length is 19 residues. Germline V gene sequence: CDR1 SNHLY, CDR2 FYNNEI. V trimming: 7 bases; J trimming: 4 bases; junction bases outside the gene matches: 15.

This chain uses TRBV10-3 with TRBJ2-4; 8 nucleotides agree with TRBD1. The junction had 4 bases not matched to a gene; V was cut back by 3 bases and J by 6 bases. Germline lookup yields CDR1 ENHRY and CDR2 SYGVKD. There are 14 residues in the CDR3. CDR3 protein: CAISDGQGINIQYF. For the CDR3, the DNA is TGTGCCATCAGTGACGGACAGGGAATAAACATTCAGTACTTC.

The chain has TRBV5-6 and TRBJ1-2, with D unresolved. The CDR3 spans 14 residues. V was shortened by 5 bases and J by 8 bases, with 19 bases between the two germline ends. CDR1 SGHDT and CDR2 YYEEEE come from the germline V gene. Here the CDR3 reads CASSLLSPGSGYTF. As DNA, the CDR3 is TGTGCCAGCAGTCTTCTATCACCGGGTAGCGGCTACACCTTC.

As DNA, the CDR3 is TGTGCCAGCAGTTTCCACCCCGGGAGGGCCGCCGGGGAGCTGTTTTTT. Translated, it gives CASSFHPGRAAGELFF. The chain uses TRBV27 and TRBJ2-2; 8 nucleotides line up with TRBD2. With V trimmed by 3 bases and J by 6 bases, 9 bases remained unmatched. Germline CDR1 reads MNHEY; CDR2 reads SMNVEV (reference sequence). The CDR3 runs 16 residues.

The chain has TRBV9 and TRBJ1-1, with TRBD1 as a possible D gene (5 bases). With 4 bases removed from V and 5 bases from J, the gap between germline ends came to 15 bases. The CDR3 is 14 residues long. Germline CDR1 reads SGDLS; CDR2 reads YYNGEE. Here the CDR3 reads CASSPGNGGTEAFF. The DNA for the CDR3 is TGTGCCAGCAGCCCCGGGAATGGGGGGACTGAAGCTTTCTTT.

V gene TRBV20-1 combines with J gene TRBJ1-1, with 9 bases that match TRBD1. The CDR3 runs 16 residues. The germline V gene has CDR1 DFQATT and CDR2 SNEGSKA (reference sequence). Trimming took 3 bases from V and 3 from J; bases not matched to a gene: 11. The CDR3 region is CSARGQGLIVYTEAFF. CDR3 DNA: TGCAGTGCTAGGGGACAGGGTTTGATAGTGTACACTGAAGCTTTCTTT.

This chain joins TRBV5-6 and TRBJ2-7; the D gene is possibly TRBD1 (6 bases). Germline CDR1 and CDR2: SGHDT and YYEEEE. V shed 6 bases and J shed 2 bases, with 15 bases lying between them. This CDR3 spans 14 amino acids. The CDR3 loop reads CASTLQGWTYEQYF. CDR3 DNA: TGTGCCAGCACATTACAGGGATGGACCTACGAGCAGTACTTC.

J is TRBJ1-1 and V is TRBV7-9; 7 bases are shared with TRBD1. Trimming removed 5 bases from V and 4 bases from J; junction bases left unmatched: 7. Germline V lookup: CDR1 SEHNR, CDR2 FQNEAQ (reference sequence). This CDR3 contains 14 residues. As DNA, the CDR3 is TGTGCCAGCAGCGCCCAGGGGGGCACCACTGAAGCTTTCTTT. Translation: CASSAQGGTTEAFF. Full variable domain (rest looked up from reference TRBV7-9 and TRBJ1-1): DTGVSQNPRHKITKRGQNVTFRCDPISEHNRLYWYRQTLGQGPEFLTYFQNEAQLEKSRLLSDRFSAERPKGSFSTLEIQRTEQGDSAMYLCASSAQGGTTEAFFGQGTRLTVV.

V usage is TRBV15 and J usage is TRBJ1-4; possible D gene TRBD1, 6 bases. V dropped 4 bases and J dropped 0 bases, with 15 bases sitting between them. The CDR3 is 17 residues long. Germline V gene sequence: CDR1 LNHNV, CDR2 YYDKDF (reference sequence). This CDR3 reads CATSTRGEIATNEKLFF. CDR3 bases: TGTGCCACCAGCACAAGGGGGGAGATTGCAACTAATGAAAAACTGTTTTTT.

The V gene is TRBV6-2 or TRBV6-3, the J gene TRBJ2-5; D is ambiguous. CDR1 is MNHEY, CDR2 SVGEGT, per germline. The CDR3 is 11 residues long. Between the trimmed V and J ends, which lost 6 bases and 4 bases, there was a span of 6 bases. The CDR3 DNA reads TGTGCCAGCAGCGCCCGAGAGACCCAGTACTTC. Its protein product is CASSARETQYF.

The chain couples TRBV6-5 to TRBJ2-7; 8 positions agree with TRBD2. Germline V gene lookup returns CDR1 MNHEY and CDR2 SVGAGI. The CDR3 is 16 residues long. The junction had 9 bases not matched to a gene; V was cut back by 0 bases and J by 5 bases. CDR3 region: CASSYSVSGNTDEQYF. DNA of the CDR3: TGTGCCAGCAGTTACTCGGTTAGCGGGAATACTGACGAGCAGTACTTC.

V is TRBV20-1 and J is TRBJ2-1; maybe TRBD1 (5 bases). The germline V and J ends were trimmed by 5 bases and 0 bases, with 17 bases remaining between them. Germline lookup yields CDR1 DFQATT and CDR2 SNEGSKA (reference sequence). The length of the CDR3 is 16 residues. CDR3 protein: CSAQTSDTGSYNEQFF. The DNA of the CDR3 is TGCAGTGCTCAGACCTCGGACACCGGCTCCTACAATGAGCAGTTCTTC.

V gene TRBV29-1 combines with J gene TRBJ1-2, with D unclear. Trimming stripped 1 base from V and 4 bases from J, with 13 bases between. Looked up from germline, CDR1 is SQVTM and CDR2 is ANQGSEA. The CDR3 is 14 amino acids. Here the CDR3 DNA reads TGCAGCGTTGAAGGAGGGCAGATTGGCTATGGCTACACCTTC. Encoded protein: CSVEGGQIGYGYTF.